This T cell receptor (beta chain) was retrieved from a study of T cell repertoires in cytomegalovirus infection. TCRdb recomputed calls from the reads with MiXCR, one row per CDR3 protein. The sample holds about 490,000 distinct CDR3 sequences; approximately 16% are singletons and the top ten take roughly a quarter. Ten or more counts support this clonotype. This CDR3 has 14 amino acids. CDR1 is MDHEN, CDR2 SYDVKM, per germline. V was trimmed by 6 bases and J by 1 base, leaving 10 bases between them. This clonotype was obtained from a human donor in good health (CMV status not recorded). Some clones in this sample may be carry-over from other donors' samples. The V and J genes are TRBV28 and TRBJ2-1; possible D gene TRBD1, 6 bases. Specimen: CD8+ T cells from PBMCs. The CDR3, as DNA: TGTGCCAGCAGAAGAGGGGGTTCCTACAATGAGCAGTTCTTC. Translating it yields CASRRGGSYNEQFF.